This TCR beta chain was captured by sequencing in a study of regulatory T cells in long-lasting Graves disease (dated by TCRdb to the early 2020s). Context from the whole study: Persistent Graves' disease was defined as persistently positive TSH receptor autoantibodies together with antithyroid drug treatment for over 5 years. This study used TCR sequencing and RNA sequencing of peripheral blood to compare persistent Graves' disease patients against newly diagnosed Graves' disease patients. The study took place in China and was registered as a clinical trial. A total of about 35 samples underwent TCR sequencing, from roughly 13 patients with persistent Graves' disease and 20 patients with newly diagnosed Graves' disease. On average, persistent Graves' disease patients in the clinical cohort had been on antithyroid drugs for roughly 11 years. General conclusions and limits of the study: Compared with newly diagnosed patients, patients with persistent Graves' disease had lower TCR Shannon entropy and fewer highly expanded clones, which suggests clonal expansion. More public clonotypes were shared among persistent patients (roughly 2,700) than among newly diagnosed patients (roughly 960). TRBV28, TRBJ1-2 and TRBJ2-5 were preferentially used in persistent disease, while TRBV20-1 and TRBJ2-1 were favored in newly diagnosed disease. Because the primary lesion, thyroid tissue, could not be accessed, the study looked at peripheral blood alone. The small sample size was acknowledged by the authors as a limitation that may reduce accuracy. Sequencing and analysis were restricted to the TCR beta chain.

From its cysteine to its phenylalanine, the CDR3 spans 14 amino acids. Only the CDR3 portion is preserved as DNA: 42 bases, with reading frame beginning at the first base. V loses 0 bases, J loses 4 bases, and the germline ends lie 9 bases apart. The germline V gene (reference sequence) provides CDR1 MNHEY and CDR2 SMNVEV. Library preparation was by multiplex PCR. The instrument given in TCRdb is Illumina HiSeq 4000. iRepertoire HTBI primers and Arm-PCR amplification of CDR3 regions were used to construct TCR beta libraries. Gel purification was performed on PCR products prior to sequencing. In the authors' own workflow: A total of roughly 58 TRBV and 14 TRBJ segments were identified across samples and were used for gene usage analysis of CDR3 amino acid clonotypes. COPE and FqMerger were used to merge filtered high-quality paired reads into contigs. BLAST was used to align contigs to the IMGT TRBV, TRBD and TRBJ reference genes, and CDR3 was defined following IMGT. Any clonotype with a frequency above 0.1% was classified as a highly expanded clone. Shannon entropy served as the measure of repertoire diversity, while the Gini coefficient captured V-J evenness. Clonotypes shared by more than one individual were considered public. The raw public reads went through TCRdb reprocessing: fastp at Q25, MiXCR clone calling, in-frame beta chains kept. Merged by CDR3 protein, the rows form single entries marked with the most common genes and DNA. What appears here as the V and J calls and clone size reflects TCRdb's work, not the paper's. Within this sample are about 470,000 distinct CDR3 sequences, with under 25% of them counted one time only. In total, the top ten clones hold approximately 7.8% of the sample.

Interpreted using the paper, the time point label stands for: persistent/refractory GD, antithyroid drugs over 5 years with positive TRAb. RNA was extracted from PBMCs in TRIzol for both TCR sequencing and RNA sequencing. The diagnosis of Graves' disease followed American Thyroid Association guidelines. The patients came from an endocrinology department in Xi'an, China. Each patient gave approximately 9 milliliters of peripheral blood, collected in an EDTA anticoagulant tube. Ficoll Paque Plus density gradient separation was used to isolate PBMCs, and no further T cell sorting was performed. RNA quality was checked with an Agilent 2100 Bioanalyzer and agarose gel, and concentration with a NanoDrop 2000. This clonotype was recorded many times. The antigen it binds to is not known. Per-base qualities were not stored, and no clone one base away is much larger.

This sample comprised peripheral blood mononuclear cells (PBMCs), obtained when the disease was refractory, from a patient treated with antithyroid drugs. This sequence uses TRBV27 and TRBJ1-1; a weak D assignment points to TRBD1 (5 bases agree). The sequence was obtained from a female donor with Graves disease. The encoded CDR3 is CASSLSRAGTEAFF. Here is the DNA: TGTGCCAGCAGTTTATCCAGGGCGGGCACTGAAGCTTTCTTT.